This T cell receptor beta chain originates from a study of cytomegalovirus exposure and HLA in healthy donors. PCR was performed using 60 Vbeta and 13 Jbeta primers. Clones were sequenced by immunoSEQ multiplex PCR, and TCRdb holds only the in-frame ones, with some missing. The data show 90,000 or so clones, with 70% to 75% seen just once and 3.5% to 5% held by the top ten. Between the trimmed V and J ends, which lost 4 bases and 1 base, there was a span of 11 bases. The germline CDR1 and CDR2 sequences are MGHDK and SYGVNS. The CDR3 covers 14 residues. Sequenced input: PBMCs. The chain carries TRBV25-1 and TRBJ2-7, with D unresolved. The clonotype comes from a man aged 60 to 75 in good health and CMV-seronegative. This CDR3 reads CASSGLPESYEQYF. CDR3 in DNA: TGTGCCAGCAGTGGACTCCCCGAATCCTACGAGCAGTACTTC.